At least ten counts were recorded for the clone carrying this T cell receptor beta chain. No antigen is known for it. TCR cDNA received a 3' ligated oligonucleotide that carried a UMI. Adult healthy volunteers gave 2.5 ml peripheral blood for whole-blood RNA. This CDR3 has 17 amino acids. The germline V and J ends were trimmed by 4 bases and 2 bases, with 17 bases remaining between them. Germline values: CDR1 MDHEN, CDR2 SYDVKM. This record belongs to a study of naive and memory T cell subsets. Study-level points and caveats: This RNA-based method may be sensitive to activation-related transcript changes.

The SP2 primer and nested alpha and beta constant region primers amplified ligated cDNA in four rounds. Using its own MiXCR run on the 5' RACE reads, TCRdb lists one record per CDR3 protein. The sample shows about 60,000 distinct CDR3 sequences, under 10% of them seen only once. The V and J genes are TRBV28 and TRBJ1-4, with TRBD1 as a possible D gene (5 bases). The source is a female donor in good health. CDR3 loop: CASSSGRMGLTNEKLFF. The CDR3 nucleotides are TGTGCCAGCAGTTCCGGTCGAATGGGACTTACTAATGAAAAACTGTTTTTT. Supplemented by reference TRBV28 and TRBJ1-4, the full variable domain reads DVKVTQSSRYLVKRTGEKVFLECVQDMDHENMFWYRQDPGLGLRLIYFSYDVKMKEKGDIPEGYSVSREKKERFSLILESASTNQTSMYLCASSSGRMGLTNEKLFFGSGTQLSVL.